Listed below are T cell receptor beta chains from one sample, sequenced in a study of control samples from healthy donors and cancer patients. Produced via immunoSEQ multiplex PCR; TCRdb's table is partial and in-frame only. The data show about 140,000 clones, with approximately 94% seen just once and around 13% held by the top ten. Material: blood. The receptors were gathered from a man aged 40-49 years in good health. CDR3s include the opening cysteine and the closing phenylalanine or tryptophan. The D gene is left open where the match is weak. Where a row states a size, it is once, few, many or the class of an expanded clone; other rows omit it.

length: 16; V: TRBV9; J: TRBJ1-2; size: NA; D: NA; DNA: TGTGCCAGCAGCGTAGGGGGGTTGGTCGAAGTTCATGGCTACACCTTC; CDR3: CASSVGGLVEVHGYTF
length: 14; V: TRBV28; J: TRBJ1-6; size: NA; D: NA; DNA: TGTGCCAGCAGTATTCCCCTATATAATTCACCCCTCCACTTT; CDR3: CASSIPLYNSPLHF
length: 17; V: TRBV4-1; J: TRBJ1-1; size: NA; D: TRBD1; DNA: TGCGCCAGCAGCCATCCTGGACAGGAGCCGATGAACACTGAAGCTTTCTTT; CDR3: CASSHPGQEPMNTEAFF
length: 13; V: TRBV4-3; J: TRBJ1-2; size: few; D: TRBD1; DNA: TGCGCCAGCAGCCAAAACAGGGGTCTTGGCTACACCTTC; CDR3: CASSQNRGLGYTF
length: 14; V: TRBV4-1; J: TRBJ1-2; size: NA; D: NA; DNA: TGCGCCAGCAGCCAAGGGGGAGGGAACTATGGCTACACCTTC; CDR3: CASSQGGGNYGYTF
length: 14; V: TRBV29-1; J: TRBJ2-1; size: NA; D: TRBD1; DNA: TGCAGCGTAAAACCCGGGACAGGGGACAATGAGCAGTTCTTC; CDR3: CSVKPGTGDNEQFF
length: 16; V: TRBV9; J: TRBJ2-1; size: NA; D: TRBD2; DNA: TGTGCCAGCAGCGCCCTAACTAGCGGGAGATACAATGAGCAGTTCTTC; CDR3: CASSALTSGRYNEQFF
length: 14; V: TRBV10-1; J: TRBJ1-5; size: NA; D: NA; DNA: TGCGCCAGCAGGGGGGGCAGGAGCAATCAGCCCCAGCATTTT; CDR3: CASRGGRSNQPQHF
length: 15; V: TRBV5-1; J: TRBJ2-5; size: NA; D: TRBD1; DNA: TGCGCCAGCAGGCCCCGGGACAGGGAAACGGAGACCCAGTACTTC; CDR3: CASRPRDRETETQYF
length: 14; V: TRBV5-6; J: TRBJ1-4; size: NA; D: NA; DNA: TGTGCCAGCAGCTTGGCAGGACAGAATGAAAAACTGTTTTTT; CDR3: CASSLAGQNEKLFF
length: 16; V: TRBV7-9; J: TRBJ1-5; size: NA; D: NA; DNA: TGTGCCAGCAGCTTAGCGCTCGGGGGCGATGATCAGCCCCAGCATTTT; CDR3: CASSLALGGDDQPQHF
length: 15; V: TRBV19; J: TRBJ1-5; size: NA; D: TRBD1; DNA: TGTGCCAGTAGCTCCCTTGGGACAGGGGGTCAGCCCCAGCATTTT; CDR3: CASSSLGTGGQPQHF
length: 19; V: TRBV10-3; J: TRBJ2-7; size: NA; D: TRBD2; DNA: TGTGCCATCAGTGGTGGCCCCCGGCTAGCGGGAGGGCCTGTCTACGAGCAGTACTTC; CDR3: CAISGGPRLAGGPVYEQYF
length: 17; V: TRBV28; J: TRBJ1-3; size: NA; D: NA; DNA: TGTGCCAGCAGTCCTATGGGGGGACGTCGACTTGGAAACACCATATATTTT; CDR3: CASSPMGGRRLGNTIYF
length: 17; V: TRBV2; J: TRBJ2-2; size: NA; D: TRBD2; DNA: TGTGCCAGCAGTGAAGATTTGCTAGCGGGTAATACCGGGGAGCTGTTTTTT; CDR3: CASSEDLLAGNTGELFF
length: 16; V: TRBV9; J: TRBJ1-2; size: NA; D: NA; DNA: TGTGCCAGCAACGGCGACACGGGGAGTAGAGGATATGGCTACACCTTC; CDR3: CASNGDTGSRGYGYTF
length: 13; V: TRBV5-6; J: TRBJ1-1; size: NA; D: NA; DNA: TGTGCCAGCAGCTCGAACCGGAACACTGAAGCTTTCTTT; CDR3: CASSSNRNTEAFF
length: 18; V: TRBV9; J: TRBJ2-7; size: NA; D: NA; DNA: TGTGCCAGCAGCGTAGCTTGGAAGGCAGGGCTGAACTCCTACGAGCAGTACTTC; CDR3: CASSVAWKAGLNSYEQYF
length: 12; V: TRBV6-5; J: TRBJ1-3; size: NA; D: NA; DNA: TGTGCCAGCAAGGCCCCTGGAAACACCATATATTTT; CDR3: CASKAPGNTIYF
length: 13; V: TRBV25-1; J: TRBJ1-6; size: once; D: NA; DNA: TGTGCCAGCAGTGACGGGACTTGGTCACCCCTCCACTTT; CDR3: CASSDGTWSPLHF
length: 17; V: TRBV7-8; J: TRBJ2-7; size: NA; D: TRBD2; DNA: TGTGCCAGCAGCTTATACGCGGGAGCCACCCGACTCGACGAGCAGTACTTC; CDR3: CASSLYAGATRLDEQYF
length: 13; V: TRBV5-6; J: TRBJ2-7; size: NA; D: NA; DNA: TGTGCCAGCAGCTTGGGCAGCTCCTACGAGCAGTACTTC; CDR3: CASSLGSSYEQYF
length: 15; V: TRBV6-2/TRBV6-3; J: TRBJ1-2; size: once; D: TRBD1; DNA: TGTGCCAGCAGTTCCAGTCAGACAGGGCTGAGTGGCTACACCTTC; CDR3: CASSSSQTGLSGYTF
length: 14; V: TRBV2; J: TRBJ2-5; size: NA; D: NA; DNA: TGTGCCAGTACAGGGGGGGTAAGAACGGAGACCCAGTACTTC; CDR3: CASTGGVRTETQYF
length: 15; V: TRBV9; J: TRBJ2-7; size: NA; D: TRBD1; DNA: TGTGCCAGCAGCGGACCGGGACAGAACCCAAGCGAGCAGTACTTC; CDR3: CASSGPGQNPSEQYF